This T cell receptor (beta chain) was identified in a study of blood T cells in healthy people across ages. Study-wide points: More naive CD4+ cells and higher diversity marked long-lived donors relative to aged donors. Observed TCR beta diversity per million T cells went down as age went up. This fall followed a roughly linear course with age.

The authors ran a second PCR of about 6 to 12 cycles using a sample-barcoded 5' primer and a J-beta primer mix. No fewer than 3 million CDR3-containing paired-end reads came from each sample. Via MiXCR, TCRdb re-called the 5' RACE reads, giving one row per CDR3 protein. In the table there are 700,000 to 950,000 distinct CDR3 sequences, about 40% of which are singletons. Researchers collected roughly 10 milliliters of peripheral blood from every single donor. For this clonotype: Its antigen is unknown.

The material sequenced was blood. The receptor's source is a woman in her sixties or seventies in good health.

Written as DNA, the CDR3 is TGTGCCAGCAGCCCGTCAACCGGGACTAGCGGACAAGAGACCCAGTACTTC. This codes for CASSPSTGTSGQETQYF. The chain has TRBV12-3 or TRBV12-4 and TRBJ2-5; 11 nucleotides match TRBD2. CDR3 size: 17 residues. V gave up 6 bases and J gave up 2 bases; unmatched junction bases: 11.